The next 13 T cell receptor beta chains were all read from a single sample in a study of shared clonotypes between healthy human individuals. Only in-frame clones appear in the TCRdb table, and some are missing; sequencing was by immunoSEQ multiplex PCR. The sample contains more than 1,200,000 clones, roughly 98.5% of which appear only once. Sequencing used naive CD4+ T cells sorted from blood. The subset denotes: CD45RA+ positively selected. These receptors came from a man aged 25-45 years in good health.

CDR3 nucleotide sequence: TGTGCCAGCAGCTACCCCGGGACACAAGGCTACACCTTC. This encodes CASSYPGTQGYTF. This chain uses TRBV11-2 with TRBJ1-2; D perhaps matches TRBD1 (6 bases). Trimming left V 4 bases short and J 8 bases short, with 14 bases between. CDR1 is SGHAT, CDR2 FQNNGV, per germline. The CDR3 spans 13 residues.

The CDR3 sequence is CASRFGAGGPYEQYF. The CDR3 DNA reads as TGTGCCAGTAGATTTGGGGCAGGGGGCCCCTACGAGCAGTACTTC. V and J are TRBV19 and TRBJ2-7; TRBD1 matches 8 bases. With 6 bases clipped from V and 2 bases from J, the junction kept 9 bases outside the gene matches. The germline V gene has CDR1 LNHDA and CDR2 SQIVND (reference sequence). The CDR3 extends over 15 amino acids.

Here the CDR3 reads CASSSPQGRTGELFF. The CDR3 DNA reads TGTGCCAGCAGTTCCCCGCAGGGGCGCACCGGGGAGCTGTTTTTT. V and J are TRBV28 and TRBJ2-2; possibly TRBD1 for D (6 bases). The V and J ends lost 4 bases and 4 bases respectively, with 13 bases between them. The V gene's germline CDR1 is MDHEN and CDR2 SYDVKM. The CDR3 has 15 residues.

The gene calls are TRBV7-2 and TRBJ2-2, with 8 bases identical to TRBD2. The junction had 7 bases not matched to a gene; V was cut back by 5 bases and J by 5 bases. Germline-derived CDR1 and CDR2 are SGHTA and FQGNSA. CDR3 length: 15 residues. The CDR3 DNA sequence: TGTGCCAGCAGCCGCGGGGGGTCCGGGACCGGGGAGCTGTTTTTT. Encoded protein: CASSRGGSGTGELFF.

Written as DNA, the CDR3 is TGCGCCAGCAGCTTTCGGGACACAAGCTCCTACGAGCAGTACTTC. It codes for CASSFRDTSSYEQYF. V is TRBV5-1 and J is TRBJ2-7; weak D call: TRBD1 (6 bases). Germline-derived CDR1 and CDR2 are SGHRS and YFSETQ. The CDR3 has 15 amino acids. Trimming shortened V by 2 bases and J by 0 bases, and 12 bases separated the two germline ends.

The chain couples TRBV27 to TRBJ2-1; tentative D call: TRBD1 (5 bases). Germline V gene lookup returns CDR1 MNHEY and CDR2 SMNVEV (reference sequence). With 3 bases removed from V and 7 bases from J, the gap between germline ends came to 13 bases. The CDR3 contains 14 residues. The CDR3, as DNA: TGTGCCAGCAGTTTCAGCAGGGAACGGAATGAGCAGTTCTTC. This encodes CASSFSRERNEQFF.

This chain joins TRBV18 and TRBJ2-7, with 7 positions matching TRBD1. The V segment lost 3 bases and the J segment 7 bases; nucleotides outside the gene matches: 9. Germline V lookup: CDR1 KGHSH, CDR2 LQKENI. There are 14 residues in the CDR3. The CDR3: CASSPDRQFIEQYF. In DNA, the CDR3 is TGTGCCAGCTCACCGGACAGGCAGTTTATAGAGCAGTACTTC.

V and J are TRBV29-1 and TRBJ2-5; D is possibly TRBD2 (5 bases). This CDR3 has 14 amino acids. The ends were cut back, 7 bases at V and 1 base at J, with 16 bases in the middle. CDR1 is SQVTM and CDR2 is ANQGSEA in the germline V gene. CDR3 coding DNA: TGCAGCGCTGCTTTCGGGGTCGGCCAAGAGACCCAGTACTTC. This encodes CSAAFGVGQETQYF.

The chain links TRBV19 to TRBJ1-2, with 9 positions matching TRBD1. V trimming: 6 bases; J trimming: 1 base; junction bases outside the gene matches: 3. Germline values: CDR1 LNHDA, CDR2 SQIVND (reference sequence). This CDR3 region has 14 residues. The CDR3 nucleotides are TGTGCCAGTAGAACGGGACAGGGTAACTATGGCTACACCTTC. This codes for CASRTGQGNYGYTF.

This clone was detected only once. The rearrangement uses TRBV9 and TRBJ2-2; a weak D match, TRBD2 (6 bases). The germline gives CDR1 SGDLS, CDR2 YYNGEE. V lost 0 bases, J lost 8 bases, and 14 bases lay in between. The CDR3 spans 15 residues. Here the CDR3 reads CASSVAETSMGELFF. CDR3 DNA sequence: TGTGCCAGCAGCGTAGCCGAGACTAGTATGGGGGAGCTGTTTTTT. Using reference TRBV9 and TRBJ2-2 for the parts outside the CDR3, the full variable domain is DSGVTQTPKHLITATGQRVTLRCSPRSGDLSVYWYQQSLDQGLQFLIQYYNGEERAKGNILERFSAQQFPDLHSELNLSSLELGDSALYFCASSVAETSMGELFFGEGSRLTVL.

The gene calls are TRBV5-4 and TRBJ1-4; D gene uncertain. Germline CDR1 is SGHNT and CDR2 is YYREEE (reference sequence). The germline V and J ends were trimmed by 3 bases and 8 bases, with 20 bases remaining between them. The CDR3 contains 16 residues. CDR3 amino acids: CASSSPFGNKQEKLFF. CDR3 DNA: TGTGCCAGCAGCTCGCCGTTTGGGAATAAACAAGAAAAACTGTTTTTT. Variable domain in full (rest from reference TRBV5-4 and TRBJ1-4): ETGVTQSPTHLIKTRGQQVTLRCSSQSGHNTVSWYQQALGQGPQFIFQYYREEENGRGNFPPRFSGLQFPNYSSELNVNALELDDSALYLCASSSPFGNKQEKLFFGSGTQLSVL.

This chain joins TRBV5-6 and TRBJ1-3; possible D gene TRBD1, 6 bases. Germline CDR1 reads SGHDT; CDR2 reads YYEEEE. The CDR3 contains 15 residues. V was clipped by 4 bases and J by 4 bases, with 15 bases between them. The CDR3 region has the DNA TGTGCCAGCAGCCCAACCGGGACACTAGGAAACACCATATATTTT. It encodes CASSPTGTLGNTIYF.

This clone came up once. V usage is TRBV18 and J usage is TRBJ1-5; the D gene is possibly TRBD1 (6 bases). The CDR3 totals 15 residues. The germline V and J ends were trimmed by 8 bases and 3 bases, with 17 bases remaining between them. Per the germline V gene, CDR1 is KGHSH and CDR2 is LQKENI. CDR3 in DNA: TGTGCCAGCACGACCTCGACAGGCAACAATCAGCCCCAGCATTTT. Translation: CASTTSTGNNQPQHF.